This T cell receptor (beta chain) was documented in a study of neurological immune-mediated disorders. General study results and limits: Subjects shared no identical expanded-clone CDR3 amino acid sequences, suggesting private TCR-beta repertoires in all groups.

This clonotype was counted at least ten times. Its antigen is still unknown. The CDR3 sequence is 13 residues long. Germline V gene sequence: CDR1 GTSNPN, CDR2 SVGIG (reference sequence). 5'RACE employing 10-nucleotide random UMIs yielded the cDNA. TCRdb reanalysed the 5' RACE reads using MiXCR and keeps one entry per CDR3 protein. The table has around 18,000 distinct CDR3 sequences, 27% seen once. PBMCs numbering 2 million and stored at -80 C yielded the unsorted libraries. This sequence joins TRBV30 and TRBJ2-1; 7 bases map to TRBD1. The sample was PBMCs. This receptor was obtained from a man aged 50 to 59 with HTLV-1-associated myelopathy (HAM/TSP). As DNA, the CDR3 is TGTGCGAACCACCGGGACAGACACAATGAGCAGTTCTTC. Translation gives CANHRDRHNEQFF.